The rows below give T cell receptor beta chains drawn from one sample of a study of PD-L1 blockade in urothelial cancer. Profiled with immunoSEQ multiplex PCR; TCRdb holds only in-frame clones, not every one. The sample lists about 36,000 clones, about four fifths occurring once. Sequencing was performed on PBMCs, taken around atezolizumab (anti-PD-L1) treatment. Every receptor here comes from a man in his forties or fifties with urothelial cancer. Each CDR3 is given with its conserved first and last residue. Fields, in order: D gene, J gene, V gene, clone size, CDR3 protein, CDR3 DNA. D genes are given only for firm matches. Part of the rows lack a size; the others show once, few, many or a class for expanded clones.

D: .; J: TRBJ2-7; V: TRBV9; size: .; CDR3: CASSPSTELTLEQYF; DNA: TGTGCCAGCAGCCCCTCAACAGAGTTGACCCTCGAGCAGTACTTC
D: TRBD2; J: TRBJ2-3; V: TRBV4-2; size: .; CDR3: CASSQGLAGGGTDTQYF; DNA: TGTGCCAGCAGCCAAGGACTAGCGGGAGGAGGCACAGATACGCAGTATTTT
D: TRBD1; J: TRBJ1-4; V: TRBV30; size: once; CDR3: CAWRASGQGGKLFF; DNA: TGTGCCTGGAGGGCATCCGGACAGGGGGGAAAACTGTTTTTT
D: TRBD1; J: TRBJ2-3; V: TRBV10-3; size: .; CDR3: CAISPTGGIVDTQYF; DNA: TGTGCCATCAGTCCGACAGGGGGCATTGTAGATACGCAGTATTTT
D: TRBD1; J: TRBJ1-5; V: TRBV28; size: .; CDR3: CASSLGQGARAQHF; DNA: TGTGCCAGCAGTTTGGGACAGGGGGCGCGGGCCCAGCATTTT
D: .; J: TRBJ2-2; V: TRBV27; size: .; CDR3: CASSLWTGGTGELFF; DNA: TGTGCCAGCAGTTTATGGACCGGGGGCACCGGGGAGCTGTTTTTT
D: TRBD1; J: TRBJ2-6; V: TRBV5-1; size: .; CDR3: CASSLGQAGANVLTF; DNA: TGCGCCAGCAGCTTAGGACAGGCCGGGGCCAACGTCCTGACTTTC
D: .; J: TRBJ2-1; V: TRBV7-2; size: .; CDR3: CASTWSYGEQFF; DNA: TGTGCCAGCACCTGGTCGTACGGTGAGCAGTTCTTC
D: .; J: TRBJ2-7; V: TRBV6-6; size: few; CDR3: CASSYSVSEMQYF; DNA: TGTGCCAGCAGTTACTCAGTCAGTGAAATGCAGTACTTC
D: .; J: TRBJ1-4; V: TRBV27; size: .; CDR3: CASSLRRATNEKLFF; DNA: TGTGCCAGCAGTTTACGCAGGGCAACTAATGAAAAACTGTTTTTT
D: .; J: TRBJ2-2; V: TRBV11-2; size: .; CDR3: CASARRLIGGGELFF; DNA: TGTGCCAGCGCACGGCGACTAATCGGCGGCGGGGAGCTGTTTTTT
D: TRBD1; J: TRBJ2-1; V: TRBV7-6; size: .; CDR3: CASSETGEKLNEQFF; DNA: TGTGCCAGCAGCGAGACAGGGGAGAAGCTTAATGAGCAGTTCTTC
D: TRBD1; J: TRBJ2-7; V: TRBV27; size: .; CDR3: CASSDISGTGRYEQYF; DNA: TGTGCCAGCAGTGACATATCCGGGACAGGGAGGTACGAGCAGTACTTC
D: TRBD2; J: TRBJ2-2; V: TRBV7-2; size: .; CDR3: CASSRKTSGSSHTGELFF; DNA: TGTGCCAGCAGCCGGAAGACTAGCGGGAGCTCCCACACCGGGGAGCTGTTTTTT
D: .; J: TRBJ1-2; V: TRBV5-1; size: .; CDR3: CASSLELQSYTF; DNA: TGCGCCAGCAGCTTGGAATTGCAGAGCTACACCTTC
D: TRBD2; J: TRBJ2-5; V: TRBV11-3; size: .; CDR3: CASSLNVAGYQYF; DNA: TGTGCCAGCAGCTTAAATGTAGCGGGATACCAGTACTTC
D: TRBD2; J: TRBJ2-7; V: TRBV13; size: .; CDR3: CASSLLRSGTRSEQYF; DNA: TGTGCCAGCAGCTTACTAAGATCCGGGACTAGATCCGAGCAGTACTTC
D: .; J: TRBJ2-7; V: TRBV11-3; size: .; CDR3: CASSPAGVDEQYF; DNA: TGTGCCAGCAGCCCAGCAGGGGTCGACGAGCAGTACTTC
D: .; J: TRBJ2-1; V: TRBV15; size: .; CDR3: CATSRDLLSGTYNEQFF; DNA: TGTGCCACCAGCAGAGATCTGCTTAGCGGCACCTACAATGAGCAGTTCTTC
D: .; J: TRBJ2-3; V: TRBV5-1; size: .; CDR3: CASLLAEGATDTQYF; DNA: TGCGCCAGCCTACTAGCGGAGGGGGCGACAGATACGCAGTATTTT
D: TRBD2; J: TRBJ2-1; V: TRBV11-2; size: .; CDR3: CASSPIAGGVYNEQFF; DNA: TGTGCCAGCAGCCCGATCGCGGGAGGTGTATACAATGAGCAGTTCTTC
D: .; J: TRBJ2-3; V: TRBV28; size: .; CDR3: CASSLPGSTDTQYF; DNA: TGTGCCAGCAGTTTACCGGGGAGCACAGATACGCAGTATTTT
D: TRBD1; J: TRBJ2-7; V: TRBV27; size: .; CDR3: CASSYGQGIAYEQYF; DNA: TGTGCCAGCAGCTATGGACAGGGTATAGCCTACGAGCAGTACTTC
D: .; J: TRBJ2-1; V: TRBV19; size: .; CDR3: CASRTSLPYNEQFF; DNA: TGTGCCAGCAGAACTAGCCTCCCTTACAATGAGCAGTTCTTC
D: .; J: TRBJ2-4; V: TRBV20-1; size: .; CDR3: CSARLRNIQYF; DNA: TGCAGTGCTAGACTTCGAAACATTCAGTACTTC
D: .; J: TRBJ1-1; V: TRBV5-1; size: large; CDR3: CASSFGTGSTEAFF; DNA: TGCGCCAGCAGCTTTGGGACCGGGAGCACTGAAGCTTTCTTT
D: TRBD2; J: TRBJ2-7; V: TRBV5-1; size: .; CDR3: CASSFERVGTSGTYEQYF; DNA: TGCGCCAGCAGCTTCGAAAGGGTCGGGACTAGCGGAACCTACGAGCAGTACTTC
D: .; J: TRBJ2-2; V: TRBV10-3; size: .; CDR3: CAIQGSGELFF; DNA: TGTGCCATCCAGGGGTCCGGGGAGCTGTTTTTT
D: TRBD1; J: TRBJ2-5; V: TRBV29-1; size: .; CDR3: CSATTGPETQYF; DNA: TGCAGCGCTACGACAGGGCCGGAGACCCAGTACTTC
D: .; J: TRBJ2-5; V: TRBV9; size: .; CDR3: CASSVRGGETQYF; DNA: TGTGCCAGCAGCGTTCGGGGTGGAGAGACCCAGTACTTC
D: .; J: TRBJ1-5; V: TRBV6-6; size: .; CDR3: CASCTSSNQPQHF; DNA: TGTGCCAGCTGTACGAGTAGCAATCAGCCCCAGCATTTT
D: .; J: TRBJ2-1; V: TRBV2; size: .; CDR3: CASSEGGYNEQFF; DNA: TGTGCCAGCAGTGAGGGGGGCTACAATGAGCAGTTCTTC
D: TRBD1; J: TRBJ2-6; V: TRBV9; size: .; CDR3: CASQPTGSGANVLTF; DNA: TGTGCCAGCCAACCGACAGGGTCGGGGGCCAACGTCCTGACTTTC
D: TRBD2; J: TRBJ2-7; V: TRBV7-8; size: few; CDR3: CASSSGGLAGEQYF; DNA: TGTGCCAGCAGCTCGGGCGGCCTAGCGGGCGAGCAGTACTTC
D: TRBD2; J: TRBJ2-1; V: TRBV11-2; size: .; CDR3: CASSLRTSGDTQFF; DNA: TGTGCCAGCAGCCTCCGGACTAGCGGGGATACCCAGTTCTTC
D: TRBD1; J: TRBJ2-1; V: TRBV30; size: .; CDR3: CAWSDRGLGEQFF; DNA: TGTGCCTGGAGTGACAGGGGGTTGGGTGAGCAGTTCTTC
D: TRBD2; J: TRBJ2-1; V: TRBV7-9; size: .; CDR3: CASSLIGSGRLNEQFF; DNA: TGTGCCAGCAGCTTAATCGGTAGCGGGAGGCTGAATGAGCAGTTCTTC
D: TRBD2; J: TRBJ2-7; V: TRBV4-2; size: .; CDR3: CASSQGTRDAYEQYF; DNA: TGTGCCAGCAGCCAAGGGACTAGGGACGCCTACGAGCAGTACTTC
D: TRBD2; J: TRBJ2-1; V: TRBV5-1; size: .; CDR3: CASSLTSGWALSSYNEQFF; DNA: TGCGCCAGCAGCTTGACTAGCGGGTGGGCCCTGAGCTCCTACAATGAGCAGTTCTTC
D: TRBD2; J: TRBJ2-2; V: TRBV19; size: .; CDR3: CASSIPRLAGAPGELFF; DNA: TGTGCCAGTAGTATCCCGCGACTAGCGGGAGCCCCCGGGGAGCTGTTTTTT
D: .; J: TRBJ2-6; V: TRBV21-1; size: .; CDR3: CASSIFQGGAGPGANVLTF; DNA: TGTGCCAGCAGCATTTTTCAGGGGGGCGCTGGCCCTGGGGCCAACGTCCTGACTTTC
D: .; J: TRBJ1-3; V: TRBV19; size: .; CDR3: CASRYSGNTIYF; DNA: TGTGCCAGCCGCTACTCTGGAAACACCATATATTTT
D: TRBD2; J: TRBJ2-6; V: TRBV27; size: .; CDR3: CASRRRLAGGGANVLTF; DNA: TGTGCCAGCCGTAGACGACTAGCGGGAGGTGGGGCCAACGTCCTGACTTTC
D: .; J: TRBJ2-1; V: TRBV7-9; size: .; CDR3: CASSLRPPTRYMNEQFF; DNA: TGTGCCAGCAGCTTACGTCCTCCGACTAGGTATATGAATGAGCAGTTCTTC
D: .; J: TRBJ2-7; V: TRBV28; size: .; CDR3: CATDRTTLGEQYF; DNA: TGTGCGACAGACAGGACCACGCTTGGCGAGCAGTACTTC
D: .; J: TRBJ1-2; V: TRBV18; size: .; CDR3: CASSPRADYGYTF; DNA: TGTGCCAGCTCACCCAGGGCTGACTATGGCTACACCTTC
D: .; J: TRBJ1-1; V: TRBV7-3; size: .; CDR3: CASSLTVPVTEAFF; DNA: TGTGCCAGCAGCTTAACAGTCCCGGTCACTGAAGCTTTCTTT
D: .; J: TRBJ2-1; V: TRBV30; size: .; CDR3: CAWESGNSYNEQFF; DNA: TGTGCCTGGGAGAGCGGTAACTCCTACAATGAGCAGTTCTTC
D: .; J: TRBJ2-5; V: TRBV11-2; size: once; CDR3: CASSLEAGTVETQYF; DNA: TGTGCCAGCAGCTTAGAGGCGGGGACAGTCGAGACCCAGTACTTC